The sequence of this T cell receptor beta chain was determined in a study of blood T cell repertoires in COVID-19. Overall study: Whether acute or convalescent, the COVID-19 samples came from the United States, Italy and Spain.

V shed 4 bases, J shed 2 bases, and the junction held 11 bases outside the gene matches. Germline values: CDR1 SGHTS, CDR2 YDEGEE. The CDR3 totals 17 residues. Profiling relied on immunoSEQ multiplex PCR, and the TCRdb table lists in-frame clones only, not all of them. The sample gives some 300,000 clones, 85% to 95% of which show up once; about 4% is in the top ten. People in the exposed group encountered a COVID-19 case within 2 weeks before entering the study. The TCR was taken from a woman aged 25 to 45 who had been exposed to COVID-19. The sequenced material came from PBMCs or T cells enriched from blood (not recorded which). V usage is TRBV5-8 and J usage is TRBJ1-5; 8 positions agree with TRBD1. CDR3 nucleotides: TGTGCCAGCAGCCTCTCTAGACGACAGGGGCGCAATCAGCCCCAGCATTTT. This gives the protein CASSLSRRQGRNQPQHF. Together with reference TRBV5-8 and TRBJ1-5, the CDR3 gives the full variable domain: EAGVTQSPTHLIKTRGQQATLRCSPISGHTSVYWYQQALGLGLQFLLWYDEGEERNRGNFPPRFSGRQFPNYSSELNVNALELEDSALYLCASSLSRRQGRNQPQHFGDGTRLSIL.